This T cell receptor beta chain stems from a study of shared clonotypes between healthy human individuals. Of note for this clone: What it binds is unknown.

Assay: immunoSEQ multiplex PCR; the TCRdb copy retains only in-frame clones and omits some. The table has some 1,600,000 clones, approximately 98% seen once; the top ten hold approximately 0.44%. General study results and limits: Limitation of the genetic and exposure-history diversity represented came from the few donors.

The length of the CDR3 is 15 residues. The V gene's germline CDR1 is MNHNS and CDR2 SASEGT. The V gene lost 0 bases and the J gene lost 5 bases, with 13 bases spanning the gap. The sample consisted of naive CD4+ T cells sorted from blood. Subset indicated: CD45RA+ positively selected. V and J are TRBV6-1 and TRBJ2-5; D call uncertain. The receptor's source is a young man in good health. The CDR3 here is CASSEAAGYRETQYF. The DNA for the CDR3 is TGTGCCAGCAGTGAAGCGGCAGGATACCGGGAGACCCAGTACTTC.